These 20 T cell receptor beta chains were all obtained from the same sample, sequenced in a study of CD4 and CD8 cells across lung adenocarcinoma regions. One entry per CDR3 protein, called by TCRdb with MiXCR from the PCR reads. The sample lists about 25,000 distinct CDR3 sequences; more than 40% were seen once. Sample: CD8+ T cells from the center of a lung tumor. Receptors were obtained from a male donor with lung adenocarcinoma. The CD4 and CD8 labels of this study may be unreliable.

CDR3 nucleotide sequence: TGTGCCAGCAGTGAGATGACAGGTGGAGCCTACGAGCAGTACTTC. Protein sequence: CASSEMTGGAYEQYF. V is TRBV6-1 and J is TRBJ2-1, with a tentative D call TRBD1 (6 bases). The J call could be wrong; TRBJ2-7 is a better fit for the DNA end. This CDR3 spans 15 amino acids. Germline V CDR1 and CDR2: MNHNS, SASEGT.

This clonotype was counted many times. One end of the junction varies from germline; a read error may be responsible. The chain combines TRBV20-1 with TRBJ2-1, with D tentatively TRBD2 (7 bases). Germline V gene lookup returns CDR1 DFQATT and CDR2 SNEGSKA (reference sequence). The CDR3 is 12 amino acids. For the CDR3, the DNA is TGCAGTGCTGGACTACTCCAAGGGGGGGAACTCTTC. This encodes CSAGLLQGGELF.

This clonotype is deemed medium-sized (0.01 to 0.1%). V and J are TRBV10-2 and TRBJ2-7; TRBD2 matches 8 bases. The CDR3 is 17 residues long. In germline, CDR1 is WSHSY, CDR2 SAAADI. The trim removed 4 bases at V and 0 bases at J, leaving 11 bases unmatched. CDR3 coding DNA: TGCGCCAGCAGTGGTCGGGAGGGCCTCTTAAGCTCCTACGAGCAGTACTTC. It translates to CASSGREGLLSSYEQYF.

This clonotype has a count of ten or more. The chain combines TRBV6-5 with TRBJ2-2; the D gene is possibly TRBD2 (6 bases). The V gene's germline CDR1 is MNHEY and CDR2 SVGAGI. Trimming left V 2 bases short and J 4 bases short, with 11 bases between. The CDR3 has 15 amino acids. The CDR3 protein is CASSYLPRGTGELFF. The CDR3 DNA is TGTGCCAGCAGTTACCTTCCGCGGGGCACCGGGGAGCTGTTTTTT.

In this sample, this clonotype turned up a few times. The rearrangement joins TRBV5-1 to TRBJ1-1; no firm D call. There are 13 residues in the CDR3. The V gene's germline CDR1 is SGHRS and CDR2 YFSETQ. Trimming shortened V by 4 bases and J by 4 bases, and 11 bases separated the two germline ends. The CDR3 loop is CASSMRVGTEAFF. The CDR3, as DNA: TGCGCCAGCAGCATGAGGGTTGGCACTGAAGCTTTCTTT.

Ten or more counts support this clonotype. V is TRBV6-4 and J is TRBJ1-1; no firm D call. The CDR3 consists of 11 residues. Germline V gives CDR1 MRHNA, CDR2 SNTAGT. V gave up 3 bases and J gave up 4 bases, with 3 bases separating them. The CDR3 region is CASSEGTEAFF. The CDR3 DNA reads as TGTGCCAGCAGTGAGGGCACTGAAGCTTTCTTT.

This chain joins TRBV7-2 and TRBJ1-1, with D unresolved. This CDR3 comprises 13 residues. Germline V gives CDR1 SGHTA, CDR2 FQGNSA. V gave up 4 bases and J gave up 6 bases, with 12 bases separating them. This chain's CDR3 is CASSYPYSPEAFF. In DNA, the CDR3 is TGTGCCAGCAGCTACCCGTACTCTCCTGAAGCTTTCTTT.

The V and J genes are TRBV6-1 and TRBJ2-1; 12 bases map to TRBD2. The end of the DNA aligns better with TRBJ2-5, so the J call may be wrong. Germline values: CDR1 MNHNS, CDR2 SASEGT. The CDR3 contains 18 residues. The CDR3, as DNA: TGTGCCAGCAGTGAAACCGCCCCCGGACTAGCGGGACAAGAGACCCAGTACTTC. This sequence encodes CASSETAPGLAGQETQYF.

The table lists this clonotype with many counts. The chain recombines TRBV12-3 or TRBV12-4 with TRBJ1-2; TRBD1 matches 8 bases. The CDR3 runs to 13 residues. V lost 6 bases and J lost 2; bases outside the gene matches: 2. The CDR3 region has the DNA TGTGCCAGCAGGGGACAGGCGAACTATGGCTACACCTTC. It translates to CASRGQANYGYTF.

V is TRBV10-3 and J is TRBJ2-4; maybe TRBD2 (7 bases). The CDR3 length is 14 residues. The germline gives CDR1 ENHRY, CDR2 SYGVKD. The CDR3 region is CGVGGRGATDIQYF. The CDR3 nucleotides read TGTGGCGTCGGGGGGAGGGGGGCCACAGATATTCAGTACTTC.

This chain uses TRBV27 with TRBJ2-5; 8 bases align to TRBD2. The V segment lost 6 bases and the J segment 8 bases; nucleotides outside the gene matches: 17. This CDR3 is 16 amino acids long. The germline gives CDR1 MNHEY, CDR2 SMNVEV (reference sequence). The CDR3 DNA sequence: TGTGCCAGCAGCCTGAGCGGGGGCCTTGCCCAAAACACCCAGTACTTC. This gives the protein CASSLSGGLAQNTQYF.

About this clonotype: The germline gene is not matched at one end of the junction; a read error may be the cause. The V and J genes are TRBV6-1 and TRBJ2-3; the D gene is possibly TRBD2 (6 bases). Germline V gene sequence: CDR1 MNHNS, CDR2 SASEGT. The CDR3 length is 16 residues. The CDR3 here is CASSEAGTGAGDIQYF. The CDR3 coding sequence is TGTGCCAGCAGTGAAGCCGGGACGGGAGCCGGAGACATTCAGTATTTC.

In the case of this clonotype: A junction end diverges from the germline sequence, so it may reflect a read error. The chain recombines TRBV4-2 with TRBJ2-4; TRBD2 is a possible D gene (5 bases). This CDR3 region has 15 residues. Germline V gene data show CDR1 as LGHNA and CDR2 as YNFKEQ. The CDR3 nucleotides read TGTGCCCGCAGCCAGGAACTGGGAGCCACAGACACTCAGTACTTC. Protein: CARSQELGATDTQYF.

This clonotype was observed many times. The chain recombines TRBV4-1 with TRBJ2-5; D gene ambiguous. Trimming pared 1 base from V and 1 base from J, leaving 10 bases between. This CDR3 has 15 amino acids. Germline lookup yields CDR1 MGHRA and CDR2 YSYEKL. CDR3 DNA sequence: TGCGCCAGCAGCCAAGTCATAACTATCCAAGAGACCCAGTACTTC. Translated: CASSQVITIQETQYF.

The sample holds many counts of this clonotype. The gene calls are TRBV7-8 and TRBJ2-1; possible D gene TRBD2, 7 bases. The germline V and J ends were trimmed by 2 bases and 6 bases, with 29 bases remaining between them. The CDR3 consists of 20 residues. Looked up from germline, CDR1 is SGHVS and CDR2 is FQNEAQ. CDR3 nucleotide sequence: TGTGCCAGCAGCTTATTATCCGGGGGCGGGAGATATATTTTGGGCAATGAGCAGTTCTTC. Translated: CASSLLSGGGRYILGNEQFF.

The genes are TRBV6-1 and TRBJ2-5, with D perhaps being TRBD1 or TRBD2 (5 bases each). CDR3 size: 16 residues. Germline CDR1 is MNHNS and CDR2 is SASEGT. V lost 8 bases, J lost 8 bases, and 27 bases lay in between. In DNA, the CDR3 is TGTGCCAGCGCGGAGGCCGGGGCCGGTGACGGGGATACCCAGTACTTC. Translated, it gives CASAEAGAGDGDTQYF.

This clonotype is medium-sized within its sample. The V gene is TRBV6-1, the J gene TRBJ2-1, with 9 bases matching TRBD1. Germline assignment: CDR1 MNHNS and CDR2 SASEGT. The CDR3 spans 15 residues. V dropped 2 bases and J dropped 6; count of bases not matched to a gene: 5. The CDR3 nucleotides read TGTGCCAGCAGTGAATGGGGACAGGGAAGCAATGAGCAGTTCTTC. Its protein is CASSEWGQGSNEQFF.

This clonotype has just a few counts. This rearrangement joins TRBV7-8 to TRBJ2-3; no clear D. Germline V gene data show CDR1 as SGHVS and CDR2 as FQNEAQ. Trimming stripped 5 bases from V and 4 bases from J, with 7 bases between. The CDR3 sequence is 12 residues long. The CDR3 DNA reads as TGTGCCAGCAGCCCAGGTGCAGATACGCAGTATTTT. Protein: CASSPGADTQYF.

This chain connects TRBV10-3 to TRBJ2-3; possible D gene TRBD2, 6 bases. V lost 11 bases and J lost 9, with 27 bases in between. The CDR3 is made up of 15 amino acids. Germline lookup yields CDR1 ENHRY and CDR2 SYGVKD. The chain's CDR3 is CAGGFGSRDKETQYF. DNA of the CDR3: TGTGCCGGGGGGTTCGGGAGCCGTGACAAAGAGACGCAGTATTTT.

In this sample, this clonotype is medium-sized (0.01 to 0.1%). This rearrangement joins TRBV6-1 to TRBJ2-5; D possibly matches TRBD1 or TRBD2 (5 bases each). The germline gives CDR1 MNHNS, CDR2 SASEGT. This CDR3 has 14 amino acids. V lost 4 bases to trimming and J lost 1 base, with 10 bases between them. The CDR3 loop reads CASSGYGAQETQYF. CDR3 nucleotides: TGTGCCAGCAGTGGCTACGGGGCCCAAGAGACCCAGTACTTC.